The clone carrying this T cell receptor beta chain occurred many times. From the 5' RACE reads, TCRdb called clonotypes with MiXCR, one entry per CDR3 protein. The sample consists of tens of thousands of distinct CDR3 sequences, about 2.7% of them appearing once. Germline V gene lookup returns CDR1 SGHKS and CDR2 YYEKEE (reference sequence). This CDR3 has 13 amino acids. V lost 2 bases and J lost 3, with 5 bases in between. This sample is drawn from a study of early T cells in non-severe SARS-CoV-2 infection. Whole-study context: Bulk RNA isolated from unsorted whole blood underwent sequencing; chains were not paired.

Sequences were obtained from whole blood. The TCR originated in an adult who was a healthcare worker with PCR-confirmed SARS-CoV-2 infection or an uninfected control (not recorded which). The genes are TRBV5-5 and TRBJ1-4; no clear D gene. CDR3 bases: TGTGCCAGCAGCTTTCCGGCTAATGAAAAACTGTTTTTT. Translated: CASSFPANEKLFF.